This T cell receptor (beta chain) originates from a study of T cell repertoires in cytomegalovirus infection. Background on the study: Signatures in public TCR beta sequences pointed to both CMV infection and matching HLA type. Overall study results and limits: Accumulated public TCR beta family frequency recognized individuals carrying CMV together with the relevant HLA. Within the response measured ex vivo, HLA-C-restricted CMV-specific TCR beta clonotypes were dominant.

This clonotype was counted ten times or more. Its antigen remains unknown. TCRdb reprocessed the reads with MiXCR, giving one entry per CDR3 protein. The profile shows about 240,000 distinct CDR3 sequences, roughly 6.5% of them singletons. V was shortened by 5 bases and J by 5 bases, with 13 bases between the two germline ends. The CDR3 length is 14 residues. Looked up from germline, CDR1 is SGHVS and CDR2 is FQNEAQ. The genes are TRBV7-8 and TRBJ1-5; no definite D call. This TCR was recovered from a human donor in good health (CMV status not recorded). Some clones in this sample may be carry-over from other donors' samples. Sample: PBMCs. For the CDR3, the DNA is TGTGCCAGCAGCACGGCGGACGCTGATCAGCCCCAGCATTTT. Protein: CASSTADADQPQHF.